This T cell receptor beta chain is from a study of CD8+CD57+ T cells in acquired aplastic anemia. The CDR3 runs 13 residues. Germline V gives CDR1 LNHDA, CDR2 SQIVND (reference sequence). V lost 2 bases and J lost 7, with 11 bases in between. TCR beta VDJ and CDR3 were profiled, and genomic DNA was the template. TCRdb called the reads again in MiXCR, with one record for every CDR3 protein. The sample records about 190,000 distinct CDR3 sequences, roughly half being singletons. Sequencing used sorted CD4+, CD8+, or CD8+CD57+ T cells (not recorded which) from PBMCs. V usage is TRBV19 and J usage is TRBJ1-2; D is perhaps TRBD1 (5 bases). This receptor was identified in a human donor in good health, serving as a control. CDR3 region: CASSIPPGGGYTF. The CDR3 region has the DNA TGTGCCAGTAGTATACCCCCCGGGGGTGGCTACACCTTC.